This is a list of T cell receptor beta chains from one sample in a study of blood T cell repertoires in COVID-19. Here immunoSEQ multiplex PCR was the method, and the copy in TCRdb shows in-frame clones only, minus some. Among 250,000 to 300,000 clones listed, less than 85% were seen once. The material sequenced was peripheral blood. The receptor source for this set is a man aged 55 to 70 who had recovered from COVID-19. Each CDR3 is given with its conserved first and last residue. D genes are given only for firm matches. Rows give clone size only sometimes, using once, few, many, or a class for an expanded clone.

j_gene: TRBJ1-5
v_gene: TRBV30
d_gene: TRBD1
abundance: .
CDR3aa: CAWRPRGQGNQPQHF
CDR3nt: TGTGCCTGGAGGCCTAGGGGGCAGGGAAATCAGCCCCAGCATTTT

j_gene: TRBJ2-1
v_gene: TRBV7-9
d_gene: TRBD2
abundance: .
CDR3aa: CATGQLAGGGEQFF
CDR3nt: TGTGCCACCGGACAACTAGCGGGAGGGGGTGAGCAGTTCTTC

j_gene: TRBJ1-4
v_gene: TRBV5-1
d_gene: .
abundance: .
CDR3aa: CASSLAPARQNEKLFF
CDR3nt: TGCGCCAGCAGCTTGGCCCCCGCAAGACAGAATGAAAAACTGTTTTTT

j_gene: TRBJ1-2
v_gene: TRBV6-5
d_gene: .
abundance: .
CDR3aa: CASTPTVSYGYTF
CDR3nt: TGTGCCAGCACCCCGACAGTTTCCTATGGCTACACCTTC

j_gene: TRBJ2-3
v_gene: TRBV4-2
d_gene: TRBD2
abundance: .
CDR3aa: CASSQISGSRSDTQYF
CDR3nt: TGTGCCAGCAGCCAAATTAGCGGGAGTAGGTCAGATACGCAGTATTTT

j_gene: TRBJ1-5
v_gene: TRBV6-5
d_gene: .
abundance: .
CDR3aa: CASSFPGVLGPQHF
CDR3nt: TGTGCCAGCAGTTTTCCAGGGGTCTTGGGGCCCCAGCATTTT

j_gene: TRBJ2-2
v_gene: TRBV5-1
d_gene: .
abundance: .
CDR3aa: CASSGRQTNTGELFF
CDR3nt: TGCGCCAGCAGCGGAAGACAGACCAACACCGGGGAGCTGTTTTTT

j_gene: TRBJ2-1
v_gene: TRBV19
d_gene: TRBD2
abundance: .
CDR3aa: CASSSERGLYNEQFF
CDR3nt: TGTGCCAGTAGTTCCGAGCGGGGCCTTTACAATGAGCAGTTCTTC

j_gene: TRBJ1-1
v_gene: TRBV5-1
d_gene: TRBD1
abundance: .
CDR3aa: CASSLEGPTGGGEAFF
CDR3nt: TGCGCCAGCAGCTTGGAAGGGCCGACAGGGGGTGGTGAAGCTTTCTTT

j_gene: TRBJ2-1
v_gene: TRBV4-2
d_gene: .
abundance: .
CDR3aa: CASSPSRGDEQFF
CDR3nt: TGTGCCAGCAGCCCTAGCCGAGGCGATGAGCAGTTCTTC

j_gene: TRBJ2-7
v_gene: TRBV18
d_gene: TRBD2
abundance: .
CDR3aa: CASSPGLAGDEQYF
CDR3nt: TGTGCCAGCTCACCCGGGCTAGCGGGGGATGAGCAGTACTTC

j_gene: TRBJ1-3
v_gene: TRBV5-1
d_gene: TRBD1
abundance: .
CDR3aa: CASSPQTGDGNTIYF
CDR3nt: TGCGCCAGCAGCCCCCAGACAGGGGACGGAAACACCATATATTTT

j_gene: TRBJ2-7
v_gene: TRBV5-1
d_gene: TRBD2
abundance: .
CDR3aa: CASSLRLAGVGSYEQYF
CDR3nt: TGCGCCAGCAGCTTGCGGCTAGCGGGAGTTGGGTCCTACGAGCAGTACTTC

j_gene: TRBJ2-5
v_gene: TRBV20-1
d_gene: .
abundance: .
CDR3aa: CSASGRSGETQYF
CDR3nt: TGCAGTGCTAGTGGCAGGTCAGGAGAGACCCAGTACTTC

j_gene: TRBJ1-5
v_gene: TRBV11-2
d_gene: .
abundance: many
CDR3aa: CASSLRDSNQPQHF
CDR3nt: TGTGCCAGCAGCTTACGGGATAGCAATCAGCCCCAGCATTTT

j_gene: TRBJ1-6
v_gene: TRBV10-3
d_gene: .
abundance: .
CDR3aa: CAIRSNANAGGSPLHF
CDR3nt: TGTGCCATCAGATCTAATGCCAATGCGGGTGGTTCACCCCTCCACTTT

j_gene: TRBJ2-1
v_gene: TRBV5-1
d_gene: .
abundance: .
CDR3aa: CASSLSGGYNNEQFF
CDR3nt: TGCGCCAGCAGCTTGAGTGGCGGGTATAACAATGAGCAGTTCTTC

j_gene: TRBJ1-2
v_gene: TRBV7-2
d_gene: TRBD1
abundance: once
CDR3aa: CASSATGNYGYTF
CDR3nt: TGTGCCAGCAGCGCGACAGGGAACTATGGCTACACCTTC

j_gene: TRBJ1-5
v_gene: TRBV7-9
d_gene: .
abundance: .
CDR3aa: CASSLAGGGNQPQHF
CDR3nt: TGTGCCAGCAGCTTAGCAGGGGGTGGCAATCAGCCCCAGCATTTT

j_gene: TRBJ2-2
v_gene: TRBV5-6
d_gene: .
abundance: .
CDR3aa: CASSPLGGSNTGELFF
CDR3nt: TGTGCCAGCAGCCCACTCGGGGGTTCGAACACCGGGGAGCTGTTTTTT

j_gene: TRBJ2-2
v_gene: TRBV27
d_gene: TRBD1
abundance: .
CDR3aa: CASLTAPGTGNTGELFF
CDR3nt: TGTGCCAGCTTAACCGCCCCCGGGACAGGGAACACCGGGGAGCTGTTTTTT

j_gene: TRBJ2-3
v_gene: TRBV21-1
d_gene: .
abundance: .
CDR3aa: CASSTGRLAGGKDTQYF
CDR3nt: TGTGCCAGCAGCACAGGGAGACTAGCCGGCGGGAAAGATACGCAGTATTTT

j_gene: TRBJ2-5
v_gene: TRBV5-1
d_gene: TRBD1
abundance: .
CDR3aa: CASSGMGTGKETQYF
CDR3nt: TGCGCCAGCAGCGGGATGGGGACAGGGAAGGAGACCCAGTACTTC

j_gene: TRBJ2-3
v_gene: TRBV12-3/TRBV12-4
d_gene: .
abundance: .
CDR3aa: CASQDPGEDTQYF
CDR3nt: TGTGCCAGCCAGGACCCGGGGGAAGATACGCAGTATTTT

j_gene: TRBJ2-3
v_gene: TRBV3-1/TRBV3-2
d_gene: TRBD1
abundance: .
CDR3aa: CASSLAGTDTDTQYF
CDR3nt: TGTGCCAGCAGCCTCGCCGGGACAGACACAGATACGCAGTATTTT

j_gene: TRBJ1-4
v_gene: TRBV4-1
d_gene: .
abundance: .
CDR3aa: CASSQEPATNEKLFF
CDR3nt: TGCGCCAGCAGCCAAGAGCCAGCAACTAATGAAAAACTGTTTTTT

j_gene: TRBJ2-1
v_gene: TRBV11-2
d_gene: .
abundance: .
CDR3aa: CASTYGERSEQFF
CDR3nt: TGTGCCAGCACCTATGGGGAGCGTTCTGAGCAGTTCTTC

j_gene: TRBJ2-4
v_gene: TRBV27
d_gene: .
abundance: .
CDR3aa: CASSFSAKNIQYF
CDR3nt: TGTGCCAGCAGTTTCTCCGCCAAAAACATTCAGTACTTC

j_gene: TRBJ2-2
v_gene: TRBV4-1
d_gene: TRBD2
abundance: .
CDR3aa: CASSQGWLAANTGELFF
CDR3nt: TGCGCCAGCAGCCAAGGATGGCTAGCGGCGAACACCGGGGAGCTGTTTTTT

j_gene: TRBJ2-1
v_gene: TRBV3-1/TRBV3-2
d_gene: .
abundance: .
CDR3aa: CASSQPSKNEQFF
CDR3nt: TGTGCCAGCAGCCAGCCAAGCAAAAATGAGCAGTTCTTC

j_gene: TRBJ2-7
v_gene: TRBV7-2
d_gene: TRBD2
abundance: .
CDR3aa: CASSLAGDPSYEQYF
CDR3nt: TGTGCCAGCAGCCTGGCGGGGGACCCTTCCTACGAGCAGTACTTC

j_gene: TRBJ2-7
v_gene: TRBV15
d_gene: .
abundance: .
CDR3aa: CATAEAYEQYF
CDR3nt: TGTGCCACCGCAGAGGCCTACGAGCAGTACTTC

j_gene: TRBJ2-1
v_gene: TRBV30
d_gene: .
abundance: .
CDR3aa: CAWSVQVSIRTNEQFF
CDR3nt: TGTGCCTGGAGTGTACAAGTTAGCATCCGGACAAATGAGCAGTTCTTC

j_gene: TRBJ2-7
v_gene: TRBV7-9
d_gene: TRBD1
abundance: .
CDR3aa: CASSELTGVQPSTSYEQYF
CDR3nt: TGTGCCAGCAGCGAACTGACAGGGGTCCAGCCTTCCACCTCCTACGAGCAGTACTTC

j_gene: TRBJ1-1
v_gene: TRBV18
d_gene: .
abundance: .
CDR3aa: CASSPLKESEAFF
CDR3nt: TGTGCCAGCTCACCACTTAAAGAGAGTGAAGCTTTCTTT

j_gene: TRBJ2-2
v_gene: TRBV15
d_gene: .
abundance: .
CDR3aa: CATSRAGTGELFF
CDR3nt: TGTGCCACCAGCAGAGCAGGCACCGGGGAGCTGTTTTTT